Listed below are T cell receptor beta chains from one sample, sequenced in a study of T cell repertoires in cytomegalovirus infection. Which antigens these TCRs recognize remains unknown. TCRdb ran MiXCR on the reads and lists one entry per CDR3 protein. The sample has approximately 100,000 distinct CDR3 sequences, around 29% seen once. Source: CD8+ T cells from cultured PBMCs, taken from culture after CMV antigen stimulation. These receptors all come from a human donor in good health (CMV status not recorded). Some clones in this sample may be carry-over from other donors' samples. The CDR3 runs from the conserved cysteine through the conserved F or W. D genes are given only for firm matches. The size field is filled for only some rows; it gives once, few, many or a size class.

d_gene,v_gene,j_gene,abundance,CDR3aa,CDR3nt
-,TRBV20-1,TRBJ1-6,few,CSARDRDNPPPLHF,TGCAGTGCTAGAGACCGGGACAACCCCCCACCCCTCCACTTT
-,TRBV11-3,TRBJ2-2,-,CASSFTNTGELFF,TGTGCCAGCAGCTTTACGAACACCGGGGAGCTGTTTTTT
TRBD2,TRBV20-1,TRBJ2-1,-,CSARGLAGDSYNEQFF,TGCAGTGCTAGAGGGTTAGCGGGGGACTCCTACAATGAGCAGTTCTTC
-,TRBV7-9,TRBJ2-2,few,CASSGRQTGELFF,TGTGCCAGCAGCGGCCGCCAAACCGGGGAGCTGTTTTTT
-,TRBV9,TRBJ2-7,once,CASSVDVAATQYF,TGTGCCAGCAGCGTAGATGTGGCGGCGACGCAGTACTTC
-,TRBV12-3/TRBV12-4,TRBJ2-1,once,CASTPGSSYNEQFF,TGTGCCAGCACCCCCGGAAGCTCCTACAATGAGCAGTTCTTC
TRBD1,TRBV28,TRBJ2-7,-,CASSPDRASYEQYF,TGTGCCAGCAGCCCGGACAGGGCGTCCTACGAGCAGTACTTC
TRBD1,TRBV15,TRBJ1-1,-,CATSRRGQGAEAFF,TGTGCCACCAGCAGACGAGGACAGGGTGCTGAAGCTTTCTTT
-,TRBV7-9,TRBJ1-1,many,CASSHRGRPEAFF,TGTGCCAGCAGCCATAGGGGCAGGCCTGAGGCTTTCTTT
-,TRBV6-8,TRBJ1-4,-,CASRSYEPGQVKFREKLFF,TGTGCCAGCAGGAGTTACGAACCCGGCCAGGTGAAGTTTCGGGAAAAACTGTTTTTT
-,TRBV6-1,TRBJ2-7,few,CASSEGRGSGWTYEQYF,TGTGCCAGCAGTGAAGGGAGAGGGAGCGGGTGGACCTACGAGCAGTACTTC
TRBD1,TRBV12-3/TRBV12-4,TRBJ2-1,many,CASSPGTGIGNEQFF,TGTGCCAGCAGTCCCGGGACAGGGATAGGGAATGAGCAGTTCTTC
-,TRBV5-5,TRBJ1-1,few,CASSGPTWGKRTEAFF,TGTGCCAGCAGCGGCCCGACTTGGGGTAAGAGGACTGAAGCTTTCTTT
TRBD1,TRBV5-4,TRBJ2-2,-,CASSSGTGNIGELFF,TGTGCCAGCAGTTCCGGGACAGGGAACATCGGGGAGCTGTTTTTT
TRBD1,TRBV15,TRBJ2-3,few,CATSRVAGTGGDTQYF,TGTGCCACCAGCAGAGTTGCCGGGACAGGGGGCGATACGCAGTATTTT
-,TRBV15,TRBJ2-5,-,CATSPLGGLPGETQYF,TGTGCCACCAGCCCGCTGGGTGGGCTTCCAGGGGAGACCCAGTACTTC
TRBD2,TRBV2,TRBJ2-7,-,CASSALAGAAYEQYF,TGTGCCAGCAGCGCTCTAGCGGGGGCCGCCTACGAGCAGTACTTC
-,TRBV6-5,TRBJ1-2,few,CASSYYPKDGYTF,TGTGCCAGCAGTTACTACCCGAAAGACGGCTACACCTTC
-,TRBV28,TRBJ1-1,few,CASRMRGNTEAFF,TGTGCCAGCAGAATGAGAGGGAACACTGAAGCTTTCTTT
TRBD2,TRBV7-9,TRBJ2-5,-,CASSPGTSGGSQETQYF,TGTGCCAGCAGCCCCGGGACTAGCGGGGGGTCCCAAGAGACCCAGTACTTC
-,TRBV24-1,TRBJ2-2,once,CATSFSQNTGELFF,TGTGCCACCAGTTTCTCCCAGAACACCGGGGAGCTGTTTTTT
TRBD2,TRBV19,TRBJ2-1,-,CASSASSGGSYNEQFF,TGTGCCAGTAGTGCCTCTAGCGGGGGCTCCTACAATGAGCAGTTCTTC
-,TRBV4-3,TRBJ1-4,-,CASSQDPNTDATNEKLFF,TGCGCCAGCAGCCAAGATCCTAACACAGACGCAACTAATGAAAAACTGTTTTTT
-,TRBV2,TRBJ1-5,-,CASSDPGSSNQPQHF,TGTGCCAGCAGTGACCCGGGGTCGAGCAATCAGCCCCAGCATTTT
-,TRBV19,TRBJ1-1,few,CASTPGSNTEAFF,TGTGCCAGTACCCCTGGGTCGAACACTGAAGCTTTCTTT
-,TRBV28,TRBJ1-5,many,CASSFRPGRRSGNQPQHF,TGTGCCAGCAGTTTCCGCCCGGGCCGACGTTCTGGCAATCAGCCCCAGCATTTT
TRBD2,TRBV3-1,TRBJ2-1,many,CASSQGFAGGPSYNEQFF,TGTGCCAGCAGCCAAGGGTTCGCGGGGGGGCCGTCCTACAATGAGCAGTTCTTC
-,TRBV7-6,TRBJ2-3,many,CASGPTRTSTDTQYF,TGTGCCAGTGGACCCACTAGGACTAGCACAGATACGCAGTATTTT
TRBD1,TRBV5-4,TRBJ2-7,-,CASSLEQGTYEQYF,TGTGCCAGCAGCTTGGAACAGGGGACCTACGAGCAGTACTTC
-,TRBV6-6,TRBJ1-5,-,CASSERETQHF,TGTGCCAGCAGTGAGCGGGAGACCCAGCATTTT
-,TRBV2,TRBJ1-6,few,CASSEEYYNSPLHF,TGTGCCAGCAGTGAAGAATACTATAATTCACCCCTCCACTTT
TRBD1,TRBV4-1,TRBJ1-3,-,CASSHGTVPGNTIYF,TGCGCCAGCAGCCACGGGACAGTGCCAGGAAACACCATATATTTT
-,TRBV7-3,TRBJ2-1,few,CASSWRDSYNEQFF,TGTGCCAGCAGCTGGCGGGACTCCTACAATGAGCAGTTCTTC